The text below deals with one TCR beta chain. The data were obtained in a study of T cell changes during pregnancy in multiple sclerosis. The protocol was immunoSEQ multiplex PCR, while the TCRdb copy is restricted to in-frame clones and leaves out a portion. The sample has approximately 20,000 clones, roughly 84% seen once. V lost 7 bases and J 6 bases, leaving 19 bases between the germline ends. Germline values: CDR1 SGHTA, CDR2 FQGNSA. The CDR3 is made up of 14 amino acids. This chain links TRBV7-2 with TRBJ2-7, with D maybe TRBD1 (8 bases). This receptor was taken from a female donor with multiple sclerosis, enrolled in a pregnancy study. Specimen: CD8+ T cells from peripheral blood mononuclear cells, collected after pregnancy. The CDR3 spells CASIYQTGEGEQYF. CDR3 DNA: TGTGCCAGCATCTACCAGACAGGGGAGGGCGAGCAGTACTTC.